The table lists the clone carrying this T cell receptor beta chain with many counts. The target antigen is unknown. The entry originates in a study of molecular identifiers for immune sequencing clone quantification. Points from the study as a whole: Among effectors, clones above 20 RNA copies held over 99% of molecules; among naive cells, under 1%.

Methods described previously, with TCR primers listed, were used for bulk TCR libraries. TCRdb passed the PCR reads through MiXCR, listing each CDR3 protein once. The sample lists 100,000 or so distinct CDR3 sequences; roughly 38% were seen once. Using 10%, 30% or 50% RNA, naive CD8 libraries were derived from roughly 20,000 to 1,000,000 sorted cells. CD8+CD4-CCR7+CD45RA+ sorting gave the naive CD8 T cells. This CDR3 region has 12 residues. V lost 1 base to trimming and J lost 4 bases, with 4 bases between them. The germline V gene encodes CDR1 SGHNT and CDR2 YYREEE (reference sequence). V and J are TRBV5-4 and TRBJ2-3, with D hard to call. Material for sequencing was naive CD8+ T cells from blood, with Jurkat cell RNA spiked in. Subset specified: FACS-sorted CD8+CD4-CCR7+CD45RA+ naive T cells. The sequence was obtained from a human donor in good health. Some libraries in this study had Jurkat cell RNA spiked in. The CDR3: CASSLPPDTQYF. The CDR3, as DNA: TGTGCCAGCAGCTTGCCCCCAGATACGCAGTATTTT.